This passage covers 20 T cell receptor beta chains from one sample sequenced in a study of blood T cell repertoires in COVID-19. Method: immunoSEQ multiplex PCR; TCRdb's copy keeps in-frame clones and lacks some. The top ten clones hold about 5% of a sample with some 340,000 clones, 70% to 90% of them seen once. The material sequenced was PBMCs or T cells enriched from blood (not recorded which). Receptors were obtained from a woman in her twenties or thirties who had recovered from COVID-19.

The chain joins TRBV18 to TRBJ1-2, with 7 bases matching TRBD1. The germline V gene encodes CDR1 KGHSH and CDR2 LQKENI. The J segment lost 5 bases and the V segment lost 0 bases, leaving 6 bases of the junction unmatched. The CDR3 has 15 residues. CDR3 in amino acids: CASSPPGQTSYGYTF. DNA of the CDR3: TGTGCCAGCTCACCACCGGGACAGACGTCTTATGGCTACACCTTC.

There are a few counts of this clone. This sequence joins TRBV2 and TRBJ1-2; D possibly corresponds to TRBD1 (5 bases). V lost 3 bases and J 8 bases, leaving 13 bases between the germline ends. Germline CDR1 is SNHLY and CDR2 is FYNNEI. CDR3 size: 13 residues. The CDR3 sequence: CASSEGRSRGYTF. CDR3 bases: TGTGCCAGCAGTGAGGGGCGGTCGCGGGGCTACACCTTC.

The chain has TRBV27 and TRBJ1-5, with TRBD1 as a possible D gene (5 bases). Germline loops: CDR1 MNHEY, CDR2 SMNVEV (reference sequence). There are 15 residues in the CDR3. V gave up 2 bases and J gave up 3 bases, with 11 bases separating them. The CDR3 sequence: CASSLKGSLNQPQHF. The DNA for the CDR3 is TGTGCCAGCAGTTTAAAGGGGTCTCTCAATCAGCCCCAGCATTTT.

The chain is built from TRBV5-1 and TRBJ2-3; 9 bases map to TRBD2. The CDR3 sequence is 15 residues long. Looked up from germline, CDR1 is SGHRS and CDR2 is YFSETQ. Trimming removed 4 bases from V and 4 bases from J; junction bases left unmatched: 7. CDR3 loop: CASSLAGGGPDTQYF. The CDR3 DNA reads TGCGCCAGCAGCCTGGCGGGAGGGGGTCCAGATACGCAGTATTTT.

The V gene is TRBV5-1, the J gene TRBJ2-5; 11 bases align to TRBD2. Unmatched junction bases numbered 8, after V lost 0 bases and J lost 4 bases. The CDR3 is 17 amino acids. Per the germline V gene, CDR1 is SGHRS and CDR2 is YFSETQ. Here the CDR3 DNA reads TGCGCCAGCAGCTTGGTGGGTAGCGGGGGGGCCGGAGAGACCCAGTACTTC. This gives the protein CASSLVGSGGAGETQYF.

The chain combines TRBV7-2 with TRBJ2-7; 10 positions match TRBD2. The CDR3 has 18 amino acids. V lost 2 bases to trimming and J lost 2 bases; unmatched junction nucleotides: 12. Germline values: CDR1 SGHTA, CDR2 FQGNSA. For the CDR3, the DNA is TGTGCCAGCAGCTTAAGGGGCCTAGCGGGGGCCCAAACCTACGAGCAGTACTTC. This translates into CASSLRGLAGAQTYEQYF.

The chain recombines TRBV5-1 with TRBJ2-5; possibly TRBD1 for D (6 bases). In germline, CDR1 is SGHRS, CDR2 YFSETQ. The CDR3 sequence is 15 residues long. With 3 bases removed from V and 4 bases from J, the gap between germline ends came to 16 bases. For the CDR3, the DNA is TGCGCCAGCAGCTCCCAGACAGGAGGAGGAGAGACCCAGTACTTC. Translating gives CASSSQTGGGETQYF.

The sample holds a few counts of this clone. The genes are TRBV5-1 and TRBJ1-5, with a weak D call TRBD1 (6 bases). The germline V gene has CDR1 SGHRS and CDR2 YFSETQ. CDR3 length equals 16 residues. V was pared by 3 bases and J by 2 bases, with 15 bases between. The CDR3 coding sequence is TGCGCCAGCAGCTGGGACCGGGGGGGCGGCAATCAGCCCCAGCATTTT. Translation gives CASSWDRGGGNQPQHF.

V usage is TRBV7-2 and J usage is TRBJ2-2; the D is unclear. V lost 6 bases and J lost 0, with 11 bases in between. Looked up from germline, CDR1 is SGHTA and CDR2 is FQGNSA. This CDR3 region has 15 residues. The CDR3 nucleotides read TGTGCCAGCAGTCCATCACTCACGAACACCGGGGAGCTGTTTTTT. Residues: CASSPSLTNTGELFF.

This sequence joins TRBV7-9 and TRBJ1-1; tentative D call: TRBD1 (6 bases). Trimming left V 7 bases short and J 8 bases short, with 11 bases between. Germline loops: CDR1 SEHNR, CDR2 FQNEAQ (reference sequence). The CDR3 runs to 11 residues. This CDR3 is CASTQGKEAFF. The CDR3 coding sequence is TGTGCCAGCACCCAGGGGAAAGAAGCTTTCTTT.

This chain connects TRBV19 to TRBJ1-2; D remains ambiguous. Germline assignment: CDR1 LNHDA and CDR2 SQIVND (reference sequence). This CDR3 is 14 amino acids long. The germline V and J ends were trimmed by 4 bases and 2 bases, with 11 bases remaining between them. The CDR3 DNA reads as TGTGCCAGTAGTAGACGGGAAATGAACTATGGCTACACCTTC. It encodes CASSRREMNYGYTF.

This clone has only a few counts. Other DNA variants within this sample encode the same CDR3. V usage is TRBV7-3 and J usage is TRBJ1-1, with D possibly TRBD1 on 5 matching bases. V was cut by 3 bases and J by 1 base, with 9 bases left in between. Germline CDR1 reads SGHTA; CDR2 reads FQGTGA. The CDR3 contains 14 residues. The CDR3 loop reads CASSLGGPNTEAFF. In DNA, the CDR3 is TGTGCCAGCAGCTTGGGGGGACCGAACACTGAAGCTTTCTTT.

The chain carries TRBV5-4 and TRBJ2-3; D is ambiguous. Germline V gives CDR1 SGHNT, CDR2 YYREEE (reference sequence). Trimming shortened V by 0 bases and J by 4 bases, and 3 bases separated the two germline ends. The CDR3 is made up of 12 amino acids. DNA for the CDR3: TGTGCCAGCAGCTTGGTAGCAGATACGCAGTATTTT. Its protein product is CASSLVADTQYF.

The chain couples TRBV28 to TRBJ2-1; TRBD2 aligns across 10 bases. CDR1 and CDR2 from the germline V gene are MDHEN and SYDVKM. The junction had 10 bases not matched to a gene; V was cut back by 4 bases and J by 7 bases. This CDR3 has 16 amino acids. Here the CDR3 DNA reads TGTGCCAGCAGTTCCCAAGCGGGGGGGCTTGAAAATGAGCAGTTCTTC. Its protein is CASSSQAGGLENEQFF.

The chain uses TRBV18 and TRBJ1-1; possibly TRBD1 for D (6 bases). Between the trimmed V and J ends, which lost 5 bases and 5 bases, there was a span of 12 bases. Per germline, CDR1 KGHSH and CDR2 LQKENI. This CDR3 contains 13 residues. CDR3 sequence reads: CASSSSGDTEAFF. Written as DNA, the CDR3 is TGTGCCAGCTCATCCTCAGGGGATACTGAAGCTTTCTTT.

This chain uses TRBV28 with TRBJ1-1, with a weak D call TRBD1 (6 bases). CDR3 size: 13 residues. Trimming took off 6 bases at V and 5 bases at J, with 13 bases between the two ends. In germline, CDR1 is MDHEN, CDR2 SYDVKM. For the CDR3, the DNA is TGTGCCAGCAGCCTCTTTCAGGGGACTGAAGCTTTCTTT. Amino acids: CASSLFQGTEAFF.

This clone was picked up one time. CDR3 nucleotides: TGTGCCAGCAGCTTAGGTACTAACAAGAACACTGAAGCTTTCTTT. It codes for CASSLGTNKNTEAFF. The rearrangement links TRBV11-2 to TRBJ1-1, with D uncertain. Between the trimmed V and J ends, which lost 1 base and 1 base, there was a span of 10 bases. This CDR3 contains 15 residues. CDR1 and CDR2 (germline): SGHAT, FQNNGV.

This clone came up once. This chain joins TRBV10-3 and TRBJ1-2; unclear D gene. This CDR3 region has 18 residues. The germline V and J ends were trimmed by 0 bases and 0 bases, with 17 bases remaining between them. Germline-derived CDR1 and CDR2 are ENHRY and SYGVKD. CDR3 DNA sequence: TGTGCCATCAGTGAGTCGGGTCCAGGTTTGGGCACTAACTATGGCTACACCTTC. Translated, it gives CAISESGPGLGTNYGYTF.

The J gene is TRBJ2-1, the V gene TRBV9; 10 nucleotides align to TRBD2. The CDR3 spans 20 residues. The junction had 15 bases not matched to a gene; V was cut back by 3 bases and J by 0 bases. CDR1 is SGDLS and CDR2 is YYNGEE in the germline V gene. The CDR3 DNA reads TGTGCCAGCAGCGCAGGCTTGACTAGCGGGCTCACCCCCTCCTACAATGAGCAGTTCTTC. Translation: CASSAGLTSGLTPSYNEQFF.

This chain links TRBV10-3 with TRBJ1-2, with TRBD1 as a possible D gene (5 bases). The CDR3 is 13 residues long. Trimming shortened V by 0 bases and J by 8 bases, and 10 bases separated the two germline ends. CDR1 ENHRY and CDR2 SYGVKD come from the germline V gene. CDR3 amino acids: CAISESWTTGYTF. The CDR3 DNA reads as TGTGCCATCAGTGAGTCATGGACAACCGGCTACACCTTC.